This record covers a single TCR beta chain. What it binds is not known. These data are taken from a study of shared clonotypes between healthy human individuals. Overall study findings and caveats: Larger estimated richness was generally seen in naive subsets than in memory subsets. Among donors, the sharing of clonotypes was expected to be influenced by sequencing depth.

CD8 cells classed as naive were CD45RO-negative and positively selected for CCR7, excluding terminally differentiated effector memory CD45RA+ cells. None of the donors, who were healthy HIV-negative adults, had recently had acute infections or vaccinations. Trimming stripped 0 bases from V and 5 bases from J, with 9 bases between. The CDR3 sequence is 14 residues long. Germline lookup yields CDR1 SGDLS and CDR2 YYNGEE. Produced via immunoSEQ multiplex PCR; TCRdb's table is partial and in-frame only. The profile covers 500,000 to 700,000 clones, with roughly 96% appearing a single time and about 0.11% taken by the ten largest.

This chain uses TRBV9 with TRBJ2-1, with D possibly being TRBD2 (5 bases). The clonotype comes from a woman aged 25 to 39 in good health. Sequenced sample: naive CD8+ T cells sorted from blood. CDR3 DNA sequence: TGTGCCAGCAGCGTAGCTAGCCCTAACAATGAGCAGTTCTTC. It specifies CASSVASPNNEQFF.